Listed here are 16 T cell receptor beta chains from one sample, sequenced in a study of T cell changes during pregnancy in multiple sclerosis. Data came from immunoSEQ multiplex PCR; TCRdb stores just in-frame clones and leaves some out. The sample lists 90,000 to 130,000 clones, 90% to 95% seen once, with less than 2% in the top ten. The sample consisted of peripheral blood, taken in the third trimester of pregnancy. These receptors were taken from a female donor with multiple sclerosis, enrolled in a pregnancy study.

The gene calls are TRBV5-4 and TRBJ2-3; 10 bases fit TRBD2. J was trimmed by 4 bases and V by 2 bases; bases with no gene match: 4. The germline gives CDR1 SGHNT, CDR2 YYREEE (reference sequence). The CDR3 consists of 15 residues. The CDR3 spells CASSFLAGDADTQYF. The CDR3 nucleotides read TGTGCCAGCAGCTTTCTAGCGGGAGACGCAGATACGCAGTATTTT.

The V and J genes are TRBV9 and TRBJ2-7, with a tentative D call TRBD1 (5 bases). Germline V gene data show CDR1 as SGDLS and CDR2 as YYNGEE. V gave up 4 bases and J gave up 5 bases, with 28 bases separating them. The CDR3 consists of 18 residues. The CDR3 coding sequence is TGTGCCAGCAGCCCGAGAACCAACAGGTTCCCCCCATTTAACGAGCAGTACTTC. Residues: CASSPRTNRFPPFNEQYF.

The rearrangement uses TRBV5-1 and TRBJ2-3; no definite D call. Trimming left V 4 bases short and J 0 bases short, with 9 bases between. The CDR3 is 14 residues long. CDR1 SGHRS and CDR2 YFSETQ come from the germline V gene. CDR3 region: CASSRDSSTDTQYF. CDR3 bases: TGCGCCAGCAGCCGAGATTCTAGCACAGATACGCAGTATTTT. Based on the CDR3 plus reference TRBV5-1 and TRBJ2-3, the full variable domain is KAGVTQTPRYLIKTRGQQVTLSCSPISGHRSVSWYQQTPGQGLQFLFEYFSETQRNKGNFPGRFSGRQFSNSRSEMNVSTLELGDSALYLCASSRDSSTDTQYFGPGTRLTVL.

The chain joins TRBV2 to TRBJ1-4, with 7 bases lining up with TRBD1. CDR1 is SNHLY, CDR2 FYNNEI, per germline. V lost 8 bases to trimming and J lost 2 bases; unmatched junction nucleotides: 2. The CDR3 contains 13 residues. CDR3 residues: CASGDSTNEKLFF. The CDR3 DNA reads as TGTGCCAGCGGGGACAGCACTAATGAAAAACTGTTTTTT.

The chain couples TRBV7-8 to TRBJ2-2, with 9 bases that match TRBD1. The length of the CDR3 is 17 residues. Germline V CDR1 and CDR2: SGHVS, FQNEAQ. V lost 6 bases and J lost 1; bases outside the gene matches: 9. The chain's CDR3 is CASSRLPGQGNTGELFF. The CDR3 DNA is TGTGCCAGCAGTCGTCTACCGGGACAGGGGAACACCGGGGAGCTGTTTTTT. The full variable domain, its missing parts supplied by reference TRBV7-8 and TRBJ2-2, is GAGVSQSPRYKVAKRGQDVALRCDPISGHVSLFWYQQALGQGPEFLTYFQNEAQLDKSGLPSDRFFAERPEGSVSTLKIQRTQQEDSAVYLCASSRLPGQGNTGELFFGEGSRLTVL.

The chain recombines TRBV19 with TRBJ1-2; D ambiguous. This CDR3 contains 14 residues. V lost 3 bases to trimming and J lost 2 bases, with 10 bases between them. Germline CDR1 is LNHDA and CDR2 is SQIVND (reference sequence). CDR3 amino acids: CASSIVHTNYGYTF. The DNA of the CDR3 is TGTGCCAGTAGTATTGTCCACACAAACTATGGCTACACCTTC.

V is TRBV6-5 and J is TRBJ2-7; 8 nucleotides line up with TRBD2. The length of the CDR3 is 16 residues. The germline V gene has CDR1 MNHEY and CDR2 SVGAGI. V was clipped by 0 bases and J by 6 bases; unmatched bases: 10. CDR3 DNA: TGTGCCAGCAGTTACTCTAAGGCGGGGGGCGGTGGCGAGCAGTACTTC. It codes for CASSYSKAGGGGEQYF.

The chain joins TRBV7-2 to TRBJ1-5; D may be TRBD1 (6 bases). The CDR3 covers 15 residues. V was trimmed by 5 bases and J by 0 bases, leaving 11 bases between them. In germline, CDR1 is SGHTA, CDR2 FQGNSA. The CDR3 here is CASSPTGYSNQPQHF. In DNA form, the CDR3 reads TGTGCCAGCAGCCCTACAGGGTATAGCAATCAGCCCCAGCATTTT. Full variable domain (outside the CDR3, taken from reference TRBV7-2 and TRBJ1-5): GAGVSQSPSNKVTEKGKDVELRCDPISGHTALYWYRQSLGQGLEFLIYFQGNSAPDKSGLPSDRFSAERTGGSVSTLTIQRTQQEDSAVYLCASSPTGYSNQPQHFGDGTRLSIL.

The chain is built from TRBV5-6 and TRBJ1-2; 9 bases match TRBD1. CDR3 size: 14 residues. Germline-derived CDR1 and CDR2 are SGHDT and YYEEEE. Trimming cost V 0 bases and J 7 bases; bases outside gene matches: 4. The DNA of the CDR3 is TGTGCCAGCAGCTTGGACAGGGGGCGTCTTGGCTACACCTTC. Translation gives CASSLDRGRLGYTF.

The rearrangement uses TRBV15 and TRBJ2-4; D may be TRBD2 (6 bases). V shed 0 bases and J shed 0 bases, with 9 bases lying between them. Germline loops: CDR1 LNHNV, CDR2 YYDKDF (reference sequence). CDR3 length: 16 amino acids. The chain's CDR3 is CATSREAGQAKNIQYF. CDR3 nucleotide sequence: TGTGCCACCAGCAGAGAAGCGGGTCAAGCCAAAAACATTCAGTACTTC.

CDR3 protein: CASSEEGTTRVYF. CDR3 bases: TGTGCCAGCAGTGAAGAAGGGACGACTAGGGTGTACTTC. This chain connects TRBV6-1 to TRBJ2-7, with D perhaps TRBD2 (6 bases). V was trimmed by 1 base and J by 12 bases, leaving 16 bases between them. Germline CDR1 MNHNS, CDR2 SASEGT. The CDR3 length is 13 residues.

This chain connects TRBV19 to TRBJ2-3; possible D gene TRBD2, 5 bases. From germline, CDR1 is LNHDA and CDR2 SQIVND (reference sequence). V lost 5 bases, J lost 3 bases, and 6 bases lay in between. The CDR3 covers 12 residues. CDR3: CASSPGTDTQYF. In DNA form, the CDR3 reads TGTGCCAGTAGTCCGGGGACAGATACGCAGTATTTT.

The CDR3 sequence is CASSPTTSGKADTQYF. The CDR3 DNA is TGTGCCAGCAGCCCGACGACTAGCGGGAAAGCCGATACGCAGTATTTT. The chain joins TRBV11-2 to TRBJ2-3; 11 bases match TRBD2. The V gene end was trimmed by 5 bases and the J gene end by 6 bases; junction bases not matched to a gene: 10. Germline V gene data show CDR1 as SGHAT and CDR2 as FQNNGV. This CDR3 comprises 16 residues. Supplemented by reference TRBV11-2 and TRBJ2-3, the full variable domain reads EAGVAQSPRYKIIEKRQSVAFWCNPISGHATLYWYQQILGQGPKLLIQFQNNGVVDDSQLPKDRFSAERLKGVDSTLKIQPAKLEDSAVYLCASSPTTSGKADTQYFGPGTRLTVL.

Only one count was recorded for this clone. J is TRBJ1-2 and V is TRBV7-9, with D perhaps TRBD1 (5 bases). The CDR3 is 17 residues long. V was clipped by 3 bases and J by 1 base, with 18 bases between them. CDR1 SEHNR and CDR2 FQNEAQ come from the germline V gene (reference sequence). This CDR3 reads CASSFRVEQGLNYGYTF. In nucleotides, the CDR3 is TGTGCCAGCAGCTTCAGAGTCGAGCAGGGCCTTAACTATGGCTACACCTTC.

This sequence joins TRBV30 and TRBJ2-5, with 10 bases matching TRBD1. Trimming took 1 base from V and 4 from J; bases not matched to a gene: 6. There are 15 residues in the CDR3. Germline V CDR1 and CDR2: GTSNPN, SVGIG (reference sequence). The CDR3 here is CAWSEGQGKGETQYF. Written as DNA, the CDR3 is TGTGCCTGGAGTGAGGGACAGGGGAAGGGAGAGACCCAGTACTTC.

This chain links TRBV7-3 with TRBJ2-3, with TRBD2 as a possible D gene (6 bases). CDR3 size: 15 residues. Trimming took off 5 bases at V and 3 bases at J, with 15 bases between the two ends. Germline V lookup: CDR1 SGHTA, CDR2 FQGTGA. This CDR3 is CASSPAGRGTDTQYF. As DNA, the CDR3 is TGTGCCAGCAGCCCTGCGGGACGGGGGACAGATACGCAGTATTTT.